The rows below give T cell receptor beta chains drawn from one sample of a study of beta chain features in type 1 diabetes. Sequencing was performed with immunoSEQ multiplex PCR; in TCRdb, only in-frame clones are kept and a portion is missing. The sample includes approximately 250,000 clones, around 9.6% seen only once; the top ten take under 0.045%. What was sequenced was naive CD4+ T cells from blood. These receptors all come from a woman aged 18-29 years in good health. CDR3s include the opening cysteine and the closing phenylalanine or tryptophan. Each record gives: clone size, V gene, CDR3 length, D gene, J gene, CDR3 protein, CDR3 DNA. The D gene is left open where the match is weak. The size of a clone is reported for some rows only, either as once, few or many, or as a class for expanded clones.

few,TRBV19,13,-,TRBJ1-5,CASWGQEDQPQHF,TGTGCCAGCTGGGGGCAGGAGGATCAGCCCCAGCATTTT
-,TRBV29-1,15,TRBD2,TRBJ2-1,CSVSPSGISYNEQFF,TGCAGCGTTAGCCCTAGCGGAATCTCCTACAATGAGCAGTTCTTC
few,TRBV10-3,14,TRBD2,TRBJ2-5,CAISRLATQETQYF,TGTGCCATCAGTCGACTAGCGACCCAAGAGACCCAGTACTTC
few,TRBV2,12,-,TRBJ2-7,CASRDWSYEQYF,TGTGCCAGCAGGGACTGGTCCTACGAGCAGTACTTC
-,TRBV30,16,-,TRBJ1-5,CAWSVQLGEGYQPQHF,TGTGCCTGGAGTGTACAATTGGGAGAGGGATATCAGCCCCAGCATTTT
-,TRBV7-3,16,-,TRBJ1-2,CASSPGREGARYGYTF,TGTGCCAGCAGCCCCGGTCGTGAAGGGGCTCGATATGGCTACACCTTC
-,TRBV5-1,13,-,TRBJ2-1,CASSLRDYYEQFF,TGCGCCAGCAGCCTCCGAGACTACTATGAGCAGTTCTTC
few,TRBV29-1,13,-,TRBJ2-1,CSVGGEVRNEQFF,TGCAGCGTTGGGGGGGAGGTGAGGAATGAGCAGTTCTTC
-,TRBV4-2,18,TRBD1,TRBJ1-5,CASSHYGRRDSSNQPQHF,TGTGCCAGCAGCCACTATGGTAGGAGGGACAGTAGCAATCAGCCCCAGCATTTT
many,TRBV7-9,11,-,TRBJ2-1,CASTLLREQFF,TGTGCCAGCACCCTCCTTCGTGAGCAGTTCTTC
few,TRBV28,16,TRBD1,TRBJ1-3,CASTAGGFAPGHTIYF,TGTGCCAGCACGGCAGGGGGATTCGCCCCTGGGCACACCATATATTTT
-,TRBV4-1,15,-,TRBJ2-7,CASSQGQGVVYEQYF,TGCGCCAGCAGCCAAGGTCAAGGGGTTGTCTACGAGCAGTACTTC
few,TRBV6-1,13,-,TRBJ2-7,CASSAGEAYEQYF,TGTGCCAGCAGTGCCGGGGAGGCCTACGAGCAGTACTTC
-,TRBV5-4,15,TRBD1,TRBJ2-3,CASSLVGQTTDTQYF,TGTGCCAGCAGCTTGGTGGGACAGACCACAGATACGCAGTATTTT
few,TRBV5-1,16,TRBD2,TRBJ2-3,CASILGTGGPTDTQYF,TGCGCCAGCATCCTGGGGACGGGAGGACCCACAGATACGCAGTATTTT
few,TRBV5-1,15,TRBD1,TRBJ2-5,CASSPGTVGDETQYF,TGCGCCAGCAGCCCAGGGACAGTGGGTGATGAGACCCAGTACTTC
-,TRBV19,14,TRBD2,TRBJ2-1,CASSSGSDYNEQFF,TGTGCCAGTAGTAGCGGGAGCGATTACAATGAGCAGTTCTTC
few,TRBV5-1,16,-,TRBJ2-7,CASSMRGNRAGGEQYF,TGCGCCAGCAGTATGCGGGGAAACAGAGCCGGCGGAGAGCAGTACTTC
-,TRBV30,14,-,TRBJ2-7,CAWIKAGPSYEQYF,TGTGCCTGGATAAAGGCAGGGCCCTCCTACGAGCAGTACTTC
few,TRBV29-1,13,-,TRBJ1-1,CSVEGGLNTEAFF,TGCAGCGTTGAAGGGGGCCTGAACACTGAAGCTTTCTTT
few,TRBV7-6,13,-,TRBJ2-7,CASSPRTSSEQYF,TGTGCCAGCAGCCCCCGTACTAGCTCCGAGCAGTACTTC
-,TRBV6-1,15,-,TRBJ2-1,CASIRGTPLYNEQFF,TGTGCCAGCATCCGGGGGACCCCGTTATACAATGAGCAGTTCTTC
few,TRBV12-5,12,-,TRBJ1-1,CASGLNIGRAFF,TGTGCTAGTGGTTTGAATATCGGTCGGGCTTTCTTT
few,TRBV9,17,TRBD1,TRBJ2-1,CASSVDSTGGVLDEQFF,TGTGCCAGCAGCGTAGATTCGACAGGGGGAGTATTGGATGAGCAGTTCTTC
few,TRBV6-1,14,-,TRBJ2-1,CASSEAGHNNEQFF,TGTGCCAGCAGTGAAGCCGGACACAACAATGAGCAGTTCTTC
-,TRBV29-1,16,TRBD2,TRBJ2-7,CSVEFLVAGGVYEQYF,TGCAGCGTTGAATTCTTGGTAGCGGGAGGCGTCTACGAGCAGTACTTC
few,TRBV9,17,TRBD2,TRBJ2-2,CASSPRTSPTLTGELFF,TGTGCCAGCAGCCCTCGGACTAGCCCCACCTTGACCGGGGAGCTGTTTTTT
-,TRBV2,18,-,TRBJ2-7,CASISGLIPGQRASEQYF,TGTGCCAGCATTTCCGGCCTTATCCCGGGCCAGAGGGCAAGTGAGCAGTACTTC
-,TRBV30,15,TRBD1,TRBJ1-5,CAWSVRGQGDQPQHF,TGTGCCTGGAGTGTAAGGGGACAGGGGGATCAGCCCCAGCATTTT
-,TRBV6-5,14,-,TRBJ1-2,CASSPMASHYGYTF,TGTGCCAGCAGTCCGATGGCCTCGCACTATGGCTACACCTTC
-,TRBV5-4,13,TRBD1,TRBJ2-5,CATPEARGETQYF,TGTGCCACCCCAGAGGCCAGGGGGGAGACCCAGTACTTC
few,TRBV10-1,14,-,TRBJ2-7,CASRPSDSDGEQYF,TGCGCCAGCAGGCCCTCAGACTCCGATGGCGAGCAGTACTTC
many,TRBV30,13,-,TRBJ2-1,CARTRSSYNEQFF,TGTGCCCGCACAAGGAGCTCCTACAATGAGCAGTTCTTC
-,TRBV7-2,14,TRBD2,TRBJ2-7,CASSLGGGTYEQYF,TGTGCCAGCAGCTTAGGCGGGGGGACTTACGAGCAGTACTTC
-,TRBV6-6,14,TRBD1,TRBJ2-7,CASSYRGQYYEQYF,TGTGCCAGCAGTTACCGGGGACAGTACTACGAGCAGTACTTC
few,TRBV6-5,11,-,TRBJ2-1,CASSEVREQFF,TGTGCCAGCAGTGAAGTGCGCGAGCAGTTCTTC
few,TRBV7-2,15,TRBD2,TRBJ2-3,CASSTTSGRTDTQYF,TGTGCCAGCAGCACAACTAGCGGGAGAACAGATACGCAGTATTTT
-,TRBV28,12,-,TRBJ2-7,CASSLSPMEQYF,TGTGCCAGCAGTTTATCCCCCATGGAGCAGTACTTC
-,TRBV19,16,-,TRBJ1-2,CASSDRGGAKNYGYTF,TGTGCCAGTAGTGACCGGGGGGGGGCGAAAAACTATGGCTACACCTTC
few,TRBV27,14,-,TRBJ1-1,CASSLEGGNTEAFF,TGTGCCAGCAGTTTAGAGGGTGGCAACACTGAAGCTTTCTTT
few,TRBV5-1,13,TRBD1,TRBJ1-5,CASSWDRDQPQHF,TGCGCCAGCAGCTGGGACAGGGATCAGCCCCAGCATTTT
few,TRBV19,14,-,TRBJ1-4,CASSRDRLDEKLFF,TGTGCCAGTAGTCGTGACAGGCTGGATGAAAAACTGTTTTTT
few,TRBV12-5,15,-,TRBJ1-5,CASGFNSREGQPQHF,TGTGCTAGTGGTTTCAACAGTAGGGAGGGTCAGCCCCAGCATTTT
-,TRBV19,15,-,TRBJ1-2,CASSPQDIPFRGYTF,TGTGCCAGTAGTCCCCAGGACATCCCCTTTCGGGGCTACACCTTC
few,TRBV30,16,TRBD1,TRBJ1-2,CAWSAPPPQGDYGYTF,TGTGCCTGGAGTGCCCCGCCCCCACAGGGGGACTATGGCTACACCTTC
few,TRBV5-1,15,TRBD1,TRBJ2-3,CASSRGGQSTDTQYF,TGCGCCAGCAGTCGTGGGGGACAGAGCACAGATACGCAGTATTTT
-,TRBV5-5,15,TRBD1,TRBJ1-5,CASSTRTGLTQPQHF,TGTGCCAGCAGCACCCGGACAGGGTTGACTCAGCCCCAGCATTTT
-,TRBV15,15,-,TRBJ1-4,CATSSRTDGNEKLFF,TGTGCCACCAGCAGCCGGACAGATGGTAATGAAAAACTGTTTTTT
-,TRBV9,15,-,TRBJ1-5,CASSATGSENQPQHF,TGTGCCAGCAGCGCTACAGGGTCCGAGAATCAGCCCCAGCATTTT
few,TRBV27,13,TRBD1,TRBJ2-3,CASRRQGWDTQYF,TGTGCCAGCAGGAGACAGGGTTGGGATACGCAGTATTTT
-,TRBV30,16,TRBD1,TRBJ1-6,CAWRRDRSSYNSPLHF,TGTGCCTGGAGAAGGGACAGGAGCTCCTATAATTCACCCCTCCACTTT
-,TRBV18,15,TRBD2,TRBJ2-7,CASSPLITAGTEQYF,TGTGCCAGCTCACCATTAATTACAGCGGGGACGGAGCAGTACTTC
-,TRBV9,14,-,TRBJ2-1,CASSVDGLNNEQFF,TGTGCCAGCAGCGTAGATGGACTGAACAATGAGCAGTTCTTC
few,TRBV18,12,-,TRBJ2-5,CASSPSPETQYF,TGTGCCAGCTCCCCGTCCCCCGAGACCCAGTACTTC
few,TRBV2,11,-,TRBJ1-4,CASRDNEKLFF,TGTGCCAGCCGGGATAATGAAAAACTGTTTTTT